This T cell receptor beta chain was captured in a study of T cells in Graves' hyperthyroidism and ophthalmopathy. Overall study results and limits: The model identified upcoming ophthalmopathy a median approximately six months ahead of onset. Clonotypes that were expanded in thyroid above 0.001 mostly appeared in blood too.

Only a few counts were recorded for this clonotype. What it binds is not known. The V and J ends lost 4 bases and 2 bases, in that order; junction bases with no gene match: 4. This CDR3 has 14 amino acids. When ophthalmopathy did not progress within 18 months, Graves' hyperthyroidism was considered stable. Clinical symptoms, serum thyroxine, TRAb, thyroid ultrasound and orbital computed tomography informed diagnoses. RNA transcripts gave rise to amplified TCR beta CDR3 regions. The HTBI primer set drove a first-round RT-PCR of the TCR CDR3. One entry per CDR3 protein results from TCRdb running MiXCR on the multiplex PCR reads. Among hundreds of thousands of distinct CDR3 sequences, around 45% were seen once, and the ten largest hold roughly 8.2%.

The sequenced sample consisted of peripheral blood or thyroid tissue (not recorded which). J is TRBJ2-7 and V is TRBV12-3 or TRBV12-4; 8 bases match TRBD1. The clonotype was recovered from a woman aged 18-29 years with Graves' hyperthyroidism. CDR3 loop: CASSSNRGTYEQYF. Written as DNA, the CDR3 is TGTGCCAGCAGTTCTAACAGGGGGACCTACGAGCAGTACTTC.